Following are 12 T cell receptor beta chains from one sample sequenced in a study of blood T cell repertoires in COVID-19. The data were produced by immunoSEQ multiplex PCR, yet TCRdb's version contains in-frame clones alone and is incomplete. Of 150,000 to 200,000 clones in the sample, about 85% were seen once. The sample comprised peripheral blood. The receptors come from a woman in her thirties or forties with COVID-19, enrolled during active disease.

The V gene is TRBV7-9, the J gene TRBJ1-1; D is possibly TRBD1 (5 bases). The CDR3 sequence is 14 residues long. Germline values: CDR1 SEHNR, CDR2 FQNEAQ (reference sequence). V was cut by 7 bases and J by 11 bases, with 23 bases left in between. This chain's CDR3 is CASKILRERDAAFF. In DNA, the CDR3 is TGTGCCAGCAAAATCCTCAGGGAAAGAGACGCCGCTTTCTTT.

This sequence joins TRBV18 and TRBJ2-7, with a possible D match to TRBD2 (6 bases). The CDR3 contains 16 residues. Germline lookup yields CDR1 KGHSH and CDR2 LQKENI. Trimming removed 3 bases at V and 3 bases at J, with 18 bases between. This chain's CDR3 is CASSPPANAGLYEQYF. The CDR3 DNA sequence: TGTGCCAGCTCACCCCCAGCCAACGCGGGGCTCTACGAGCAGTACTTC.

This rearrangement joins TRBV5-1 to TRBJ2-5; D is perhaps TRBD1 (6 bases). V lost 9 bases, J lost 7 bases, and 19 bases lay in between. Per the germline V gene, CDR1 is SGHRS and CDR2 is YFSETQ. The CDR3 runs 13 residues. As DNA, the CDR3 is TGCGCCACCAACGTACAGGGCCAGGGGACCCAGTACTTC. As protein: CATNVQGQGTQYF.

The chain couples TRBV5-6 to TRBJ2-1, with 9 bases that match TRBD2. The CDR3 is 14 amino acids. The germline V gene has CDR1 SGHDT and CDR2 YYEEEE. The J segment lost 10 bases and the V segment lost 4 bases, leaving 9 bases of the junction unmatched. CDR3 in amino acids: CASSQTGTSREQFF. The CDR3 region has the DNA TGTGCCAGCAGCCAAACCGGGACTAGCAGAGAGCAGTTCTTC.

V is TRBV3-1 (or the pseudogene TRBV3-2) and J is TRBJ2-1, with no clear D. The ends were cut back, 0 bases at V and 0 bases at J, with 15 bases in the middle. The germline CDR1 and CDR2 sequences are LGHDT and YNNKEL (reference sequence). CDR3 length: 18 amino acids. The CDR3 spells CASSQDGRAVGSYNEQFF. The CDR3 region has the DNA TGTGCCAGCAGCCAAGATGGTCGTGCGGTAGGCTCCTACAATGAGCAGTTCTTC.

The rearrangement joins TRBV3-1 (or the pseudogene TRBV3-2) to TRBJ1-1; D may be TRBD1 (5 bases). V shed 2 bases and J shed 10 bases, with 17 bases lying between them. This CDR3 is built from 14 residues. Germline CDR1 is LGHDT and CDR2 is YNNKEL (reference sequence). The CDR3 sequence: CASSQHPGGERAFF. Written as DNA, the CDR3 is TGTGCCAGCAGCCAACATCCGGGGGGGGAGCGAGCTTTCTTT.

The chain uses TRBV3-1 (or the pseudogene TRBV3-2) and TRBJ2-3, with 10 bases that match TRBD2. V shed 3 bases, J shed 6 bases, and the junction held 12 bases outside the gene matches. Germline V gene sequence: CDR1 LGHDT, CDR2 YNNKEL (reference sequence). There are 17 residues in the CDR3. The CDR3 DNA is TGTGCCAGCAGCCATCAAGCTAGCGGGGGCGAGCGGGATACGCAGTATTTT. Translating it yields CASSHQASGGERDTQYF.

The CDR3 DNA sequence: TGTGCCAGCAGCGGGACTAGCGGGGTTGACGAGCAGTACTTC. The encoded protein is CASSGTSGVDEQYF. This chain connects TRBV7-2 to TRBJ2-7; 13 bases agree with TRBD2. With 5 bases clipped from V and 5 bases from J, the junction kept 3 bases outside the gene matches. This CDR3 region has 14 residues. Per the germline V gene, CDR1 is SGHTA and CDR2 is FQGNSA. The whole variable domain, filled in from reference TRBV7-2 and TRBJ2-7, reads GAGVSQSPSNKVTEKGKDVELRCDPISGHTALYWYRQSLGQGLEFLIYFQGNSAPDKSGLPSDRFSAERTGGSVSTLTIQRTQQEDSAVYLCASSGTSGVDEQYFGPGTRLTVT.

V is TRBV19 and J is TRBJ1-1, with 9 bases identical to TRBD1. The CDR3 runs to 13 residues. The junction had 4 bases not matched to a gene; V was cut back by 7 bases and J by 4 bases. Germline lookup yields CDR1 LNHDA and CDR2 SQIVND (reference sequence). Here the CDR3 reads CASTTGGGTEAFF. CDR3 nucleotides: TGTGCCAGTACGACAGGGGGAGGCACTGAAGCTTTCTTT.

V gene TRBV12-3 or TRBV12-4 combines with J gene TRBJ2-7, with a tentative D call TRBD2 (6 bases). The V end lost 5 bases, the J end lost 7 bases, and 15 bases lay between the germline ends. The CDR3 sequence is 13 residues long. The CDR3 sequence: CASSTGTAGEQYF. The CDR3 nucleotides read TGTGCCAGCAGTACTGGGACCGCGGGGGAGCAGTACTTC.

The chain couples TRBV5-1 to TRBJ1-2; possible D gene TRBD1, 5 bases. V lost 4 bases, J lost 0 bases, and 13 bases lay in between. The CDR3 totals 15 residues. In germline, CDR1 is SGHRS, CDR2 YFSETQ. CDR3 coding DNA: TGCGCCAGCAGCCCCGAGGACACCTCTAACTATGGCTACACCTTC. Protein product: CASSPEDTSNYGYTF.

The V and J genes are TRBV14 and TRBJ1-2; 7 bases align to TRBD1. This CDR3 has 16 amino acids. Trimming cost V 2 bases and J 8 bases; bases outside gene matches: 14. The germline V gene encodes CDR1 SGHDN and CDR2 FVKESK. CDR3 DNA: TGTGCCAGCAGCCAACCCCCAGGACAGGCAGGTGGCGGCTACACCTTC. The encoded protein is CASSQPPGQAGGGYTF.